At least ten counts were recorded for the clone carrying this T cell receptor (beta chain). What it recognizes is unknown. TCRdb recomputed calls from the RT-PCR reads with MiXCR, one row per CDR3 protein. The sample lists 650,000 to 800,000 distinct CDR3 sequences, approximately 13% occurring once. The source of the sample is a study of response to subunit inactivated influenza vaccine. This CDR3 spans 16 amino acids. The V end was cut by 2 bases, the J end by 2 bases, with 16 bases between. Germline-derived CDR1 and CDR2 are PRHDT and FYEKMQ (reference sequence). Points from the study as a whole: Every seasonal influenza vaccination brings in few new T cells, the authors suggested.

The rearrangement uses TRBV13 and TRBJ2-7; no reliable D call. The specimen was PBMCs from blood, collected about 14 days before vaccination. The TCR comes from a man aged 45-65 years who received an inactivated influenza vaccine. The CDR3 here is CASSLPRKGEPYEQYF. The CDR3 nucleotides are TGTGCCAGCAGCTTACCCAGGAAGGGTGAACCCTACGAGCAGTACTTC.